The clone carrying this T cell receptor beta chain was seen a single time. Germline V lookup: CDR1 LNHDA, CDR2 SQIVND (reference sequence). This CDR3 spans 15 amino acids. Between the trimmed V and J ends, which lost 7 bases and 4 bases, there was a span of 17 bases. The data stem from a study of T cell responses to AZD1222 COVID-19 vaccine. Assay used: immunoSEQ multiplex PCR; TCRdb lists only in-frame clones, some missing. The data contain about 75,000 clones, around 86% of them seen just once; the ten biggest clones take up roughly 18%. The receptor was derived from an adult who received the AZD1222 COVID-19 vaccine. This chain connects TRBV19 to TRBJ1-5; D is unclear. The sequencing here drew on peripheral blood, taken 28 days after the second AZD1222 dose. The CDR3 sequence is CASIQWAGGNQPQHF. The CDR3 DNA is TGTGCCAGTATCCAATGGGCAGGAGGGAATCAGCCCCAGCATTTT.